This entry is about one TCR beta chain. Data came from immunoSEQ multiplex PCR; TCRdb stores just in-frame clones and leaves some out. The table records over 200,000 clones, 65% to 85% of them present only once. The data stem from a study of blood T cell repertoires in COVID-19. The germline gives CDR1 PRHDT, CDR2 FYEKMQ (reference sequence). After removal of 6 bases from V and 6 bases from J, the junction contained 6 bases not matched to a gene. CDR3 length equals 13 residues. This TCR derives from a woman under 40 with COVID-19, enrolled during active disease. The sequencing input was peripheral blood. The chain has TRBV13 and TRBJ2-3, with 7 bases lining up with TRBD2. The CDR3 protein is CASSQVGGDTQYF. The CDR3, as DNA: TGTGCCAGCAGTCAGGTCGGGGGGGATACGCAGTATTTT.